A single sample is the source of the 15 T cell receptor beta chains below, sequenced in a study of post-analysis software for immune sequencing data. The study, taken as a whole, reports: Controls showed lower frequencies than patients for five TRBV segments, and TRBV5-6, TRBV5-1 and TRBV20-1 were among these.

What these receptors recognize is not known. TCR beta cDNA libraries included unique molecular identifiers. TCRdb ran MiXCR on the PCR reads and lists one entry per CDR3 protein. The profile shows around 400,000 distinct CDR3 sequences, 39% of them singletons. The sample consisted of blood. These receptors came from a girl aged 2-10 years with multiple sclerosis.

Comment on this clonotype: The junction does not match germline at one end; this may be a read error. This rearrangement joins TRBV28 to TRBJ2-3, with 8 bases identical to TRBD1. Germline loops: CDR1 MDHEN, CDR2 SYDVKM. This CDR3 has 18 residues. The CDR3 spells CAGSFRGVGQGLTDTQYF. CDR3 coding DNA: TGTGCCGGCAGTTTCCGCGGCGTAGGACAGGGCCTCACAGATACGCAGTATTTT. The variable domain in full, with the rest retrieved from reference TRBV28 and TRBJ2-3, is DVKVTQSSRYLVKRTGEKVFLECVQDMDHENMFWYRQDPGLGLRLIYFSYDVKMKEKGDIPEGYSVSREKKERFSLILESASTNQTSMYLCAGSFRGVGQGLTDTQYFGPGTRLTVL.

The chain carries TRBV6-1 and TRBJ1-1; D unclear. Germline V gives CDR1 MNHNS, CDR2 SASEGT. The length of the CDR3 is 15 residues. Trimming took 6 bases from V and 0 from J, leaving 14 bases between them. CDR3 region: CASRGDTSLNTEAFF. CDR3 sequence (DNA): TGTGCCAGCAGAGGAGACACGTCTTTGAACACTGAAGCTTTCTTT.

CDR3 sequence (DNA): TGTGCCAGCAGCATAAGGACTAGTGGCAATGAGCAGTTCTTC. This sequence encodes CASSIRTSGNEQFF. V usage is TRBV11-3 and J usage is TRBJ2-1, with TRBD2 matching over 7 bases. Germline CDR1 reads SGHNT; CDR2 reads YENEEA. V shed 5 bases and J 6 bases; nucleotides not matched to a gene: 7. This CDR3 has 14 amino acids. The full variable domain, completed using reference TRBV11-3 and TRBJ2-1, is EAGVVQSPRYKIIEKKQPVAFWCNPISGHNTLYWYLQNLGQGPELLIRYENEEAVDDSQLPKDRFSAERLKGVDSTLKIQPAELGDSAVYLCASSIRTSGNEQFFGPGTRLTVL.

This rearrangement joins TRBV7-9 to TRBJ2-1; D is perhaps TRBD2 (6 bases). The CDR3 totals 15 residues. Germline values: CDR1 SEHNR, CDR2 FQNEAQ (reference sequence). V was trimmed by 2 bases and J by 3 bases, leaving 11 bases between them. The DNA of the CDR3 is TGTGCCAGCAGCTTATCGGGAGTGTACTACAATGAGCAGTTCTTC. Encoded protein: CASSLSGVYYNEQFF.

This rearrangement joins TRBV7-2 to TRBJ1-3; D not certain. The CDR3 loop spans 15 amino acids. V gave up 0 bases and J gave up 4 bases, with 10 bases separating them. CDR1 is SGHTA, CDR2 FQGNSA, per germline. For the CDR3, the DNA is TGTGCCAGCAGCTTAGCGAGGGAGAGGGGAAACACCATATATTTT. It is translated as CASSLARERGNTIYF.

Ten or more counts support this clonotype. The gene calls are TRBV7-6 and TRBJ2-5; D gene ambiguous. V dropped 3 bases and J dropped 0 bases, with 11 bases sitting between them. Germline loops: CDR1 SGHVS, CDR2 FNYEAQ. CDR3 length equals 15 residues. The CDR3 DNA reads TGTGCCAGCAGCTTGCTGGCCAGCGACCAAGAGACCCAGTACTTC. This gives the protein CASSLLASDQETQYF.

Notes on this clonotype: The junction shows a germline mismatch at one end, possibly a read error. V usage is TRBV4-1 and J usage is TRBJ2-5, with 9 nucleotides matching TRBD2. In germline, CDR1 is MGHRA, CDR2 YSYEKL. This CDR3 is 16 amino acids long. CDR3 nucleotide sequence: TGCGCCAGCAGCCATGCGGGACTAGCACCAGCGAAGTCGCCGTTCTTC. Protein product: CASSHAGLAPAKSPFF.

This rearrangement joins TRBV7-2 to TRBJ2-7; 11 nucleotides align to TRBD2. V lost 2 bases, J lost 3 bases, and 15 bases stayed unmatched. The CDR3 sequence is 19 residues long. CDR1 is SGHTA, CDR2 FQGNSA, per germline. DNA of the CDR3: TGTGCCAGCAGCTTAACAAACCTTCCGACTAGCGGGATACTCTACGAGCAGTACTTC. Its translation: CASSLTNLPTSGILYEQYF.

The chain recombines TRBV7-3 with TRBJ2-4; D perhaps matches TRBD2 (7 bases). CDR3 length equals 16 residues. Trimming took off 7 bases at V and 13 bases at J, with 29 bases between the two ends. Germline CDR1 reads SGHTA; CDR2 reads FQGTGA. Here the CDR3 DNA reads TGTGCCAGCATCAAGAGAGCGGGGCCAGGGGTAGGAGGGCAGTACTTC. This translates into CASIKRAGPGVGGQYF.

The rearrangement links TRBV5-1 to TRBJ1-1; TRBD1 matches at 8 bases. V gave up 2 bases and J gave up 1 base; unmatched junction bases: 1. The germline gives CDR1 SGHRS, CDR2 YFSETQ. The CDR3 is 14 amino acids. The CDR3 here is CASSFRGQNTEAFF. CDR3 bases: TGCGCCAGCAGCTTCAGGGGGCAGAACACTGAAGCTTTCTTT. The entire variable domain, with the rest obtained from reference TRBV5-1 and TRBJ1-1, is as follows: KAGVTQTPRYLIKTRGQQVTLSCSPISGHRSVSWYQQTPGQGLQFLFEYFSETQRNKGNFPGRFSGRQFSNSRSEMNVSTLELGDSALYLCASSFRGQNTEAFFGQGTRLTVV.

Concerning this clonotype itself: A read error may produce the germline difference seen at one junction end. The CDR3 is CASSQGGGTDTQYF. The CDR3 bases are TGCGCCAGCAGCCAAGGTGGGGGCACGGATACGCAGTATTTT. This chain joins TRBV4-1 and TRBJ2-3, with a tentative D call TRBD1 (6 bases). Germline V gene lookup returns CDR1 MGHRA and CDR2 YSYEKL. CDR3 length equals 14 residues.

V usage is TRBV10-2 and J usage is TRBJ2-7; D is perhaps TRBD2 (6 bases). Germline CDR1 and CDR2: WSHSY and SAAADI. With 2 bases removed from V and 10 bases from J, the gap between germline ends came to 9 bases. CDR3 length: 11 amino acids. In DNA, the CDR3 is TGCGCCAGCAGTGAGGTCGGGGGACAGTACTTC. Encoded protein: CASSEVGGQYF.

The gene calls are TRBV7-2 and TRBJ2-5; D gene uncertain. The germline V gene encodes CDR1 SGHTA and CDR2 FQGNSA. The V and J ends lost 1 base and 7 bases respectively, with 16 bases between them. The CDR3 consists of 15 residues. CDR3 nucleotides: TGTGCCAGCAGCTTAGAAGACGGCTTCCGGGCGACCCAGTACTTC. Amino acid sequence: CASSLEDGFRATQYF.

On this clonotype: One junction end disagrees with the germline gene, perhaps due to a read error. The V gene is TRBV7-9, the J gene TRBJ2-7, with D maybe TRBD2 (6 bases). The germline V gene has CDR1 SEHNR and CDR2 FQNEAQ (reference sequence). The CDR3 sequence is 13 residues long. CDR3 DNA: TGTACCAGCAGTCGCGGGGTACTTGACGAGCAGTACTTC. It encodes CTSSRGVLDEQYF.

The chain uses TRBV5-1 and TRBJ2-2; D is possibly TRBD2 (6 bases). The V gene's germline CDR1 is SGHRS and CDR2 YFSETQ. The germline V and J ends were trimmed by 3 bases and 6 bases, with 15 bases remaining between them. CDR3 length: 15 residues. The CDR3 nucleotides are TGCGCCAGCAGCTCGGGGGAGGCCTATTCCGGGGAGCTGTTTTTT. Translation gives CASSSGEAYSGELFF.